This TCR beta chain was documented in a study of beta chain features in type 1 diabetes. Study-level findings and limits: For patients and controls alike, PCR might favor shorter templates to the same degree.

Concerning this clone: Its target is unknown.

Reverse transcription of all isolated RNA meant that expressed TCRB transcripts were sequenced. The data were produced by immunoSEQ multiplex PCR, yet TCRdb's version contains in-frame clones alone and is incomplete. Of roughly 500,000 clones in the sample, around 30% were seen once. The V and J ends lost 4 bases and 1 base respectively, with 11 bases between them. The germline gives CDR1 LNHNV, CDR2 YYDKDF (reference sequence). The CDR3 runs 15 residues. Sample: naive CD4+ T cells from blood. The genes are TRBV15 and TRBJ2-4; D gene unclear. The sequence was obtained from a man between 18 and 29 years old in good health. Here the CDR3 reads CATSNQGKAKNIQYF. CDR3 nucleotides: TGTGCCACCAGCAACCAAGGAAAGGCCAAAAACATTCAGTACTTC.